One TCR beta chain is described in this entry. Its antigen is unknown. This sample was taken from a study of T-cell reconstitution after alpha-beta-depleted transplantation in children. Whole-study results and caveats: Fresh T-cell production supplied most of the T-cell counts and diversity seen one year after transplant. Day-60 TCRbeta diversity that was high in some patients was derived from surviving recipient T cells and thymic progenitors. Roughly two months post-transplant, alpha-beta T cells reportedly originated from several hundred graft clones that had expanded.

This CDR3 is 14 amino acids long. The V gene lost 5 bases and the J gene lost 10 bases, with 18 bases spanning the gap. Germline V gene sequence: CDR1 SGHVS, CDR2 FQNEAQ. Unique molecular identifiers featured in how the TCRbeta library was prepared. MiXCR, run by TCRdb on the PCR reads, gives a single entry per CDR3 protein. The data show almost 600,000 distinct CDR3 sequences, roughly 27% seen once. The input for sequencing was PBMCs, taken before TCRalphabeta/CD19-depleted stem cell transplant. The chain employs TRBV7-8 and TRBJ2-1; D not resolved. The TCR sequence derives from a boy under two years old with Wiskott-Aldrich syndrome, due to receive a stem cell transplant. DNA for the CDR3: TGTGCCAGCAGCGCTAGTGGAGCAGTAGCCGAGCAGTTCTTC. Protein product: CASSASGAVAEQFF.